The 2 T cell receptor beta chains presented below share a single source sample, sequenced in a study of T cells after somatic rescue of genetic block. Produced via immunoSEQ multiplex PCR; TCRdb's table is partial and in-frame only. The sample includes under 15,000 clones, 70% to 75% of them seen just once. The source material was peripheral blood mononuclear cells (PBMCs). The receptor source for this set is a boy younger than 18.

This chain joins TRBV5-4 and TRBJ2-1, with 12 bases aligning to TRBD2. The CDR3 contains 16 residues. CDR1 is SGHNT, CDR2 YYREEE, per germline (reference sequence). V dropped 2 bases and J dropped 7; count of bases not matched to a gene: 7. CDR3 in DNA: TGTGCCAGCAGCTTTGCCCTAGCGGGGGGGCAAAATGAGCAGTTCTTC. Its translation is CASSFALAGGQNEQFF. Filled out from reference TRBV5-4 and TRBJ2-1, the complete variable domain reads ETGVTQSPTHLIKTRGQQVTLRCSSQSGHNTVSWYQQALGQGPQFIFQYYREEENGRGNFPPRFSGLQFPNYSSELNVNALELDDSALYLCASSFALAGGQNEQFFGPGTRLTVL.

V is TRBV7-6 and J is TRBJ1-2; 9 nucleotides align to TRBD1. CDR1 is SGHVS, CDR2 FNYEAQ, per germline. The CDR3 has 14 amino acids. V dropped 3 bases and J dropped 8; count of bases not matched to a gene: 7. The CDR3 DNA follows: TGTGCCAGCAGCTTTACGGGACAGGGTGCGGGCTACACCTTC. Translated: CASSFTGQGAGYTF.